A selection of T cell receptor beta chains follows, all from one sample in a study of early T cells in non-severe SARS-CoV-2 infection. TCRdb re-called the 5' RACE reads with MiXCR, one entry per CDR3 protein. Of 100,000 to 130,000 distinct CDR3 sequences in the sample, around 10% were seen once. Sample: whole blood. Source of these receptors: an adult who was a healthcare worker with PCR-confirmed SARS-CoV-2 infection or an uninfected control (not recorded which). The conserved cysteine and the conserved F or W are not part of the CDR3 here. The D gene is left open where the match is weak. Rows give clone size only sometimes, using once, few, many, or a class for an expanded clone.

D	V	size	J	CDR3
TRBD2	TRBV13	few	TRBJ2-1	ASSFTILAGGPNEQF
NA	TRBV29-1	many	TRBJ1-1	SVYWWPAGGNTEAF
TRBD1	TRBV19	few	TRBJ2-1	AISGEQGDNEQF
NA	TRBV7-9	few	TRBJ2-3	ASSLKVTTDTQY
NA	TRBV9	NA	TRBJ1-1	ASSANPYMNTEAF
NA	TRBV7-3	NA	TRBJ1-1	ASSLNGGTLTEAF
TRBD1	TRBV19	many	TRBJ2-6	ASNPRQGIISGANVLT
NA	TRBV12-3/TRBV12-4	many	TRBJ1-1	ASSPSGIRTEAF
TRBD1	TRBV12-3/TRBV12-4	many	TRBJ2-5	ASSWDSQETQY
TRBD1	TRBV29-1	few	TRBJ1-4	SVHTGASNEKLF
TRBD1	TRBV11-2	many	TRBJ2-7	ASSPGTGALEQY
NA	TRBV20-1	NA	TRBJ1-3	SAHHRISGNTIY
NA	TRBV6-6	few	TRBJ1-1	ASSPDPLEVF
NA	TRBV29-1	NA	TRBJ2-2	SGQQGWGTGELF
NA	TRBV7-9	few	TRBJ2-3	ASSLAGGSSTDTQY
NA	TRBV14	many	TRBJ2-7	ASSLTTGLSYEQY
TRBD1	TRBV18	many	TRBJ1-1	ASSPHAGGTEAF
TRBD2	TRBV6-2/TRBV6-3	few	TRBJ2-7	ASSFQASGANHLAYEQY
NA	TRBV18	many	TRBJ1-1	ASSPDRTEAF
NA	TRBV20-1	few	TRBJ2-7	SAPRDSSRREQY
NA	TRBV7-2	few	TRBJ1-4	ASSLGAGSTEKLF
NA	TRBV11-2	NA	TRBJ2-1	ASSYRLKGREQF
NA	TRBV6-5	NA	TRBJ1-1	ASSNGEITEAF
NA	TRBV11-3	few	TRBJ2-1	ASSFRGELALLTNEQF
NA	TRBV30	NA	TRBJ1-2	ACQGGYT
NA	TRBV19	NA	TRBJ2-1	ASSLSTGAYYNEQF
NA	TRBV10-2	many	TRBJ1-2	ASISPQQGDYGYT
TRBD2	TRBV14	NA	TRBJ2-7	ASSPGLALSYEQY
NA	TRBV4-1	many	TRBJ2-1	ASSQGQGWSYNEQF
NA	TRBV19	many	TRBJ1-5	ASSIPIGYNQPQH
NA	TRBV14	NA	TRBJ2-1	ASSGFQEQF
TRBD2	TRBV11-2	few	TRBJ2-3	ASSLVFREGGSDTQY
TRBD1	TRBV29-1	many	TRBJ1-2	SDGQGVNYGYT
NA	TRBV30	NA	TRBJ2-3	AWSLLDTQY
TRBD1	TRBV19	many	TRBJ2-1	ARGTGGHEQF
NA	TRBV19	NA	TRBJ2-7	ASSPDQGRVSEQY
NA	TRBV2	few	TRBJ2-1	ASSGRNEQF
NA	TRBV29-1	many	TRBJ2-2	SVRGHEYTGELF
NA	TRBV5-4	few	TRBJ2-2	ASSLAGSGHRELF
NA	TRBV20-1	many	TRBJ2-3	SANGVDTQY
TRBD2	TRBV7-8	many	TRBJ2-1	ASSLVRLAGAGEQF
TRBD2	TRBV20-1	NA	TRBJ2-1	SAFPGGTRTLNEQF
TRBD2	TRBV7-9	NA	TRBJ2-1	ASSRTSGSISYNEQF
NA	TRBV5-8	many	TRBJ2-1	ASSEAGNTFNEQF
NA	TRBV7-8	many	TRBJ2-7	ASQKGVHEQY
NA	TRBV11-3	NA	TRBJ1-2	ASSPGGQNYGYT
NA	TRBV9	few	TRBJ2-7	ASSVDDSSGYEQY
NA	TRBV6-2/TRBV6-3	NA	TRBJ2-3	ASSYQSTDTQY